This TCR beta chain was obtained from a study of cytomegalovirus exposure and HLA in healthy donors. Comments on this clone: The antigen remains unidentified.

Primers: 60 Vbeta forward and 13 Jbeta reverse. Only in-frame clones appear in the TCRdb table, and some are missing; sequencing was by immunoSEQ multiplex PCR. This table holds about 130,000 clones, approximately 70% found once. Whole-study results and caveats: What a later analysis reportedly showed was that an Asian-associated ancestry cluster had fewer N-insertions than the approximately 670-donor mean. A later analysis showed TCR association rates differing by HLA locus, peaking at DRB1 and lowest at HLA-C. Cytomegalovirus association was assigned to 170 or so TCR beta chains. In a later analysis, several top co-occurrence clusters appeared linked to parvovirus B19, influenza, CMV and Epstein-Barr virus.

Germline V gene data show CDR1 as SNHLY and CDR2 as FYNNEI. The CDR3 covers 15 residues. Trimming removed 8 bases at V and 1 base at J, with 18 bases between. Sequencing input: PBMCs. The V gene is TRBV2, the J gene TRBJ2-7; maybe TRBD1 (7 bases). The TCR sequence derives from a woman aged 55-70 years in good health and CMV-seropositive. The CDR3 DNA sequence: TGTGCCAGCGCGCGGGACAGTCAGGCGTCCTACGAGCAGTACTTC. Its protein is CASARDSQASYEQYF.